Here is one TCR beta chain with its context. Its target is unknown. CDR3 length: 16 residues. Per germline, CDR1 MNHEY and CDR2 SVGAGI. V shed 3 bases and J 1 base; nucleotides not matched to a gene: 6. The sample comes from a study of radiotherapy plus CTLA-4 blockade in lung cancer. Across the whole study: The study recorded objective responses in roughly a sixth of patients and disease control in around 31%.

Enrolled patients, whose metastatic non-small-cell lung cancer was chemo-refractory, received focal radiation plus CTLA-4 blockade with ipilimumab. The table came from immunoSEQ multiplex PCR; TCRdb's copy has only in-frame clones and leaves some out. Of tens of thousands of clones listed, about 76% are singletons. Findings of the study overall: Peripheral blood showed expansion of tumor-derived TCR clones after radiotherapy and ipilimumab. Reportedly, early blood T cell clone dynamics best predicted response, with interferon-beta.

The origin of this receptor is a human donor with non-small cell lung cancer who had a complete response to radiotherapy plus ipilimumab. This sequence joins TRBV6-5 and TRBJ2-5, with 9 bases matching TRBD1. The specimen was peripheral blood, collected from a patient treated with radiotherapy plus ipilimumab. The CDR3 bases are TGTGCCAGCAGTTATGCCGGGACAGGGTCCCAAGAGACCCAGTACTTC. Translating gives CASSYAGTGSQETQYF.